This TCR beta chain was profiled in a study of cytomegalovirus exposure and HLA in healthy donors. General study points: V segments that were indistinguishable, TRBV6-2 and TRBV6-3 among them, were omitted from analysis.

This clone was observed a few times. Its antigen is currently unknown. CDR1 MRHNA and CDR2 SNTAGT come from the germline V gene. The CDR3 is 15 residues long. V lost 4 bases, J lost 0 bases, and 10 bases lay in between. A multiplex PCR was run with 60 Vbeta primers and 13 Jbeta primers. The protocol was immunoSEQ multiplex PCR, while the TCRdb copy is restricted to in-frame clones and leaves out a portion. The sample comprises 100,000 to 150,000 clones, about 79% of which are singletons, and over 2.5% rests with the top ten. Sequences were obtained from PBMCs. V gene TRBV6-4 combines with J gene TRBJ2-1; D not resolved. This TCR came from a woman aged 45-65 years in good health and CMV-seronegative. For the CDR3, the DNA is TGTGCCAGCAGTGTAGAGATGAGCTCCTACAATGAGCAGTTCTTC. This codes for CASSVEMSSYNEQFF.